The next 32 T cell receptor beta chains were all read from a single sample in a study of technical replicates of blood from a handful of donors. Clones were sequenced by immunoSEQ multiplex PCR, and TCRdb holds only the in-frame ones, with some missing. Here the sample spans about 60,000 clones, roughly 86% being singletons. Sequences were obtained from PBMCs. These receptors came from a human donor in good health. Some clones in this sample may be carry-over from other donors' samples.

This clone was seen a single time. The rearrangement uses TRBV7-3 and TRBJ2-1; D is possibly TRBD2 (6 bases). This CDR3 has 15 amino acids. Trimming removed 5 bases at V and 0 bases at J, with 11 bases between. Germline values: CDR1 SGHTA, CDR2 FQGTGA. CDR3 sequence reads: CASSRDFSSYNEQFF. Written as DNA, the CDR3 is TGTGCCAGCAGCCGGGACTTCAGCTCCTACAATGAGCAGTTCTTC.

The chain recombines TRBV2 with TRBJ1-2; 7 nucleotides line up with TRBD1. This CDR3 has 13 amino acids. Trimming cost V 6 bases and J 9 bases; bases outside gene matches: 10. Germline V lookup: CDR1 SNHLY, CDR2 FYNNEI. The CDR3 spells CASRERTGRRYTF. The CDR3 DNA is TGTGCCAGCAGGGAAAGGACAGGTCGCCGCTACACCTTC.

V gene TRBV11-2 combines with J gene TRBJ2-2; maybe TRBD2 (7 bases). Germline assignment: CDR1 SGHAT and CDR2 FQNNGV. This CDR3 contains 15 residues. The ends were cut back, 4 bases at V and 3 bases at J, with 12 bases in the middle. The CDR3 bases are TGTGCCAGCAGCTGGGGGGGCTTCTACACCGGGGAGCTGTTTTTT. Translation: CASSWGGFYTGELFF.

This chain connects TRBV5-1 to TRBJ2-7; 7 positions agree with TRBD2. CDR3 size: 15 residues. Trimming cost V 0 bases and J 3 bases; bases outside gene matches: 6. CDR1 and CDR2 (germline): SGHRS, YFSETQ. CDR3 amino acids: CASSLVGGGGYEQYF. The CDR3 bases are TGCGCCAGCAGCTTGGTGGGGGGGGGAGGCTACGAGCAGTACTTC.

The chain has TRBV5-1 and TRBJ2-7; no clear D gene. This CDR3 has 14 amino acids. V was clipped by 0 bases and J by 0 bases, with 7 bases between them. CDR1 and CDR2 (germline): SGHRS, YFSETQ. The CDR3: CASSLVTTSYEQYF. CDR3 bases: TGCGCCAGCAGCTTGGTAACTACCTCCTACGAGCAGTACTTC. The full variable domain, in which reference TRBV5-1 and TRBJ2-7 provide the parts outside the CDR3, is KAGVTQTPRYLIKTRGQQVTLSCSPISGHRSVSWYQQTPGQGLQFLFEYFSETQRNKGNFPGRFSGRQFSNSRSEMNVSTLELGDSALYLCASSLVTTSYEQYFGPGTRLTVT.

This chain joins TRBV9 and TRBJ2-1; 8 bases match TRBD2. V shed 3 bases and J 5 bases; nucleotides not matched to a gene: 10. Germline CDR1 SGDLS, CDR2 YYNGEE. The CDR3 contains 16 residues. CDR3 in DNA: TGTGCCAGCAGCGCTTACTTTACGGGGGGGGACAATGAGCAGTTCTTC. Translating it yields CASSAYFTGGDNEQFF. Looking up the rest from reference TRBV9 and TRBJ2-1 gives the full variable domain: DSGVTQTPKHLITATGQRVTLRCSPRSGDLSVYWYQQSLDQGLQFLIQYYNGEERAKGNILERFSAQQFPDLHSELNLSSLELGDSALYFCASSAYFTGGDNEQFFGPGTRLTVL.

The rearrangement uses TRBV19 and TRBJ1-6; 7 nucleotides match TRBD1. Unmatched junction bases numbered 6, after V lost 1 base and J lost 0 bases. The CDR3 runs 18 residues. CDR1 and CDR2 (germline): LNHDA, SQIVND (reference sequence). For the CDR3, the DNA is TGTGCCAGTAGTATAGTGGGACAGCGGAGCTCCTATAATTCACCCCTCCACTTT. It codes for CASSIVGQRSSYNSPLHF. The full variable domain, completed using reference TRBV19 and TRBJ1-6, is DGGITQSPKYLFRKEGQNVTLSCEQNLNHDAMYWYRQDPGQGLRLIYYSQIVNDFQKGDIAEGYSVSREKKESFPLTVTSAQKNPTAFYLCASSIVGQRSSYNSPLHFGNGTRLTVT.

V and J are TRBV29-1 and TRBJ2-1; TRBD2 aligns across 7 bases. Germline CDR1 is SQVTM and CDR2 is ANQGSEA. The CDR3 runs to 17 residues. The V and J ends lost 3 bases and 9 bases, in that order; junction bases with no gene match: 20. The CDR3 DNA follows: TGCAGCGTTGAGGTTTCTCTGTGGGAGGGCCCTCCAGGTGAGCAGTTCTTC. It codes for CSVEVSLWEGPPGEQFF.

This clone occurred a few times. This chain uses TRBV25-1 with TRBJ1-4; possible D gene TRBD1, 6 bases. V dropped 7 bases and J dropped 4 bases, with 10 bases sitting between them. The CDR3 runs 13 residues. Germline-derived CDR1 and CDR2 are MGHDK and SYGVNS. The CDR3 loop reads CASKDSFNEKLFF. CDR3 sequence (DNA): TGTGCCAGCAAGGACAGCTTTAATGAAAAACTGTTTTTT.

The rearrangement uses TRBV6-6 and TRBJ1-2; 8 nucleotides agree with TRBD1. CDR1 is MNHNY, CDR2 SVGAGI, per germline (reference sequence). This CDR3 has 13 amino acids. J gave up 8 bases and V 2 bases, and 4 bases lay outside the gene matches. CDR3 nucleotide sequence: TGTGCCAGCAGTTACGGACAGGGAGGCGGCTACACCTTC. It translates to CASSYGQGGGYTF.

The V gene is TRBV6-5, the J gene TRBJ1-3; D ambiguous. The CDR3 is made up of 15 amino acids. The V end lost 5 bases, the J end lost 2 bases, and 13 bases lay between the germline ends. Per germline, CDR1 MNHEY and CDR2 SVGAGI. The CDR3: CASSAGTAPGNTIYF. The DNA for the CDR3 is TGTGCCAGCAGTGCGGGAACAGCTCCTGGAAACACCATATATTTT.

This chain uses TRBV11-2 with TRBJ2-1; perhaps TRBD2 as D (6 bases). Trimming shortened V by 1 base and J by 4 bases, and 11 bases separated the two germline ends. The CDR3 is 15 residues long. Germline lookup yields CDR1 SGHAT and CDR2 FQNNGV. This CDR3 reads CASSLVTAGYNEQFF. CDR3 DNA sequence: TGTGCCAGCAGCTTAGTGACAGCGGGTTACAATGAGCAGTTCTTC. Combining the CDR3 with reference TRBV11-2 and TRBJ2-1 gives the whole variable domain EAGVAQSPRYKIIEKRQSVAFWCNPISGHATLYWYQQILGQGPKLLIQFQNNGVVDDSQLPKDRFSAERLKGVDSTLKIQPAKLEDSAVYLCASSLVTAGYNEQFFGPGTRLTVL.

This chain connects TRBV10-3 to TRBJ2-7, with D perhaps TRBD1 (6 bases). Germline V gene data show CDR1 as ENHRY and CDR2 as SYGVKD. Trimming cost V 2 bases and J 0 bases, with 11 bases left between them. The length of the CDR3 is 15 residues. The CDR3 region has the DNA TGTGCCATCAGTGAGACAGGGAAAAGCTCCTACGAGCAGTACTTC. This codes for CAISETGKSSYEQYF.

The V call is TRBV10-3, the J call TRBJ2-7; D might be TRBD2 (7 bases). Germline V CDR1 and CDR2: ENHRY, SYGVKD. CDR3 length equals 13 residues. Trimming stripped 9 bases from V and 9 bases from J, with 21 bases between. In nucleotides, the CDR3 is TGTGCCATGGGGGGGGGCGGAACGGAGGGGCAGTACTTC. It yields the protein CAMGGGGTEGQYF.

The V call is TRBV7-9, the J call TRBJ2-1; D is unresolved. The V end lost 0 bases, the J end lost 0 bases, and 9 bases lay between the germline ends. The CDR3 sequence is 16 residues long. Germline V gives CDR1 SEHNR, CDR2 FQNEAQ (reference sequence). The CDR3 DNA follows: TGTGCCAGCAGCTTAGCTAGCCAGAGCTCCTACAATGAGCAGTTCTTC. It translates to CASSLASQSSYNEQFF. Drawing the rest from reference TRBV7-9 and TRBJ2-1, the complete variable domain is DTGVSQNPRHKITKRGQNVTFRCDPISEHNRLYWYRQTLGQGPEFLTYFQNEAQLEKSRLLSDRFSAERPKGSFSTLEIQRTEQGDSAMYLCASSLASQSSYNEQFFGPGTRLTVL.

CDR3 nucleotide sequence: TGTGCCAGCAGCGGACGACAGGGACTAGCGGGAGAGTGGTACACAGATACGCAGTATTTT. The encoded protein is CASSGRQGLAGEWYTDTQYF. The chain is built from TRBV4-2 and TRBJ2-3; 14 bases line up with TRBD2. CDR1 is LGHNA and CDR2 is YNFKEQ in the germline V gene. The CDR3 has 20 amino acids. The junction had 15 bases not matched to a gene; V was cut back by 5 bases and J by 2 bases.

The chain is built from TRBV25-1 and TRBJ2-2; perhaps TRBD1 as D (6 bases). This CDR3 is built from 16 residues. Germline CDR1 is MGHDK and CDR2 is SYGVNS. V dropped 5 bases and J dropped 3 bases, with 16 bases sitting between them. The CDR3 region is CASSPRTPGDTGELFF. CDR3 sequence (DNA): TGTGCCAGCAGTCCGAGGACCCCAGGGGACACCGGGGAGCTGTTTTTT.

The rearrangement uses TRBV7-2 and TRBJ1-5; TRBD1 might be the D (6 bases). The ends were cut back, 5 bases at V and 4 bases at J, with 15 bases in the middle. Germline values: CDR1 SGHTA, CDR2 FQGNSA. This CDR3 is 15 amino acids long. The DNA of the CDR3 is TGTGCCAGCAGCCTCGGACAGCACCCGAATCAGCCCCAGCATTTT. This sequence encodes CASSLGQHPNQPQHF.

This chain links TRBV27 with TRBJ2-1; a weak D match, TRBD1 (5 bases). V was trimmed by 7 bases and J by 3 bases, leaving 10 bases between them. The CDR3 has 13 residues. The V gene's germline CDR1 is MNHEY and CDR2 SMNVEV (reference sequence). CDR3 DNA: TGTGCCAGCACCGACAGATACTACAATGAGCAGTTCTTC. Its translation: CASTDRYYNEQFF.

With regard to this clone: Within the sample, other DNA sequences also encode this same CDR3. The chain uses TRBV7-9 and TRBJ1-5; possibly TRBD1 for D (5 bases). Germline values: CDR1 SEHNR, CDR2 FQNEAQ (reference sequence). This CDR3 spans 14 amino acids. Trimming removed 2 bases at V and 5 bases at J, with 10 bases between. The CDR3 protein is CASSLSGGDQPQHF. The CDR3 coding sequence is TGTGCCAGCAGCTTAAGCGGGGGGGATCAGCCCCAGCATTTT.

The chain carries TRBV30 and TRBJ1-2; tentative D call: TRBD1 (5 bases). V was pared by 0 bases and J by 7 bases, with 9 bases between. Germline V gene lookup returns CDR1 GTSNPN and CDR2 SVGIG (reference sequence). The CDR3 has 12 residues. The CDR3 DNA follows: TGTGCCTGGAGTGTGGGGGGGGTTGGCTACACCTTC. It codes for CAWSVGGVGYTF.

The table lists this clone with a few counts. The V call is TRBV28, the J call TRBJ2-1, with TRBD1 matching over 7 bases. J lost 8 bases, V lost 5 bases, and 30 bases had no gene match. The CDR3 sequence is 21 residues long. The germline gives CDR1 MDHEN, CDR2 SYDVKM. The CDR3, as DNA: TGTGCCAGCAGTCCGCCCGTTGTTCAGGGGGTAAGAGGGGGCCTAAAGGATGAGCAGTTCTTC. Protein: CASSPPVVQGVRGGLKDEQFF.

This chain connects TRBV19 to TRBJ2-7; the D gene is possibly TRBD2 (7 bases). The CDR3 is 14 amino acids. V dropped 5 bases and J dropped 7 bases, with 18 bases sitting between them. Per germline, CDR1 LNHDA and CDR2 SQIVND (reference sequence). This CDR3 reads CASSAGRGGREQYF. CDR3 sequence (DNA): TGTGCCAGTAGTGCCGGTAGGGGGGGGAGAGAGCAGTACTTC.

This chain connects TRBV4-2 to TRBJ2-1; 9 bases are shared with TRBD2. From germline, CDR1 is LGHNA and CDR2 YNFKEQ. V trimming: 4 bases; J trimming: 8 bases; junction bases outside the gene matches: 12. The CDR3 spans 16 residues. CDR3 protein: CASSPSPSGRFDEQFF. Here the CDR3 DNA reads TGTGCCAGCAGCCCAAGTCCAAGCGGGAGGTTCGATGAGCAGTTCTTC.

The rearrangement links TRBV13 to TRBJ2-1; D is perhaps TRBD1 (6 bases). The CDR3 is 14 residues long. Germline lookup yields CDR1 PRHDT and CDR2 FYEKMQ (reference sequence). Between the trimmed V and J ends, which lost 3 bases and 2 bases, there was a span of 8 bases. The CDR3 sequence is CASSFRTAYNEQFF. The DNA of the CDR3 is TGTGCCAGCAGCTTTCGGACAGCCTACAATGAGCAGTTCTTC.

This clone has only a few counts. The rearrangement uses TRBV11-1 and TRBJ2-5, with TRBD2 matching over 12 bases. V was clipped by 5 bases and J by 1 base; unmatched bases: 5. CDR1 and CDR2 (germline): SGHAT, FQDESV (reference sequence). The CDR3 is 16 amino acids. CDR3 nucleotide sequence: TGTGCCAGCAGCCCGGGACTAGCGGGCCCCCAAGAGACCCAGTACTTC. Protein sequence: CASSPGLAGPQETQYF.

The chain couples TRBV13 to TRBJ2-1; 13 nucleotides match TRBD2. The J segment lost 4 bases and the V segment lost 6 bases, leaving 6 bases of the junction unmatched. The germline V gene has CDR1 PRHDT and CDR2 FYEKMQ (reference sequence). This CDR3 region has 16 residues. CDR3 DNA sequence: TGTGCCAGCAGACCTCCGGGACTAGCGGGGTACAATGAGCAGTTCTTC. The encoded protein is CASRPPGLAGYNEQFF.

This clone was seen a handful of times. This rearrangement joins TRBV7-9 to TRBJ2-7; 7 bases match TRBD2. With V trimmed by 5 bases and J by 2 bases, 9 bases remained unmatched. From germline, CDR1 is SEHNR and CDR2 FQNEAQ (reference sequence). There are 15 residues in the CDR3. The CDR3 DNA reads TGTGCCAGCAGCATGGCTAGCGGAGCGACCTACGAGCAGTACTTC. It translates to CASSMASGATYEQYF.

The V and J genes are TRBV7-2 and TRBJ2-7; weak D call: TRBD1 (5 bases). Germline CDR1 and CDR2: SGHTA and FQGNSA. Trimming took off 5 bases at V and 10 bases at J, with 18 bases between the two ends. This CDR3 spans 13 amino acids. CDR3 DNA: TGTGCCAGCAGCCCAAGTCTGAATAGGGGCCAGTACTTC. This encodes CASSPSLNRGQYF.

The table lists this clone with a few counts. The chain employs TRBV27 and TRBJ2-7; D gene unclear. V lost 5 bases to trimming and J lost 8 bases, with 13 bases between them. CDR3 length: 12 amino acids. CDR1 and CDR2 (germline): MNHEY, SMNVEV (reference sequence). The CDR3 DNA sequence: TGTGCCAGCAGTCTAGTCGGGTCTCAGCAGTACTTC. Its translation: CASSLVGSQQYF.

There are a few counts of this clone. The chain has TRBV7-3 and TRBJ1-1; 9 bases fit TRBD1. The CDR3 totals 14 residues. V shed 5 bases, J shed 3 bases, and the junction held 4 bases outside the gene matches. From germline, CDR1 is SGHTA and CDR2 FQGTGA. CDR3 coding DNA: TGTGCCAGCAGCCCGACAGGGGGGGACACTGAAGCTTTCTTT. As protein: CASSPTGGDTEAFF.

The chain links TRBV18 to TRBJ1-1; no reliable D call. The germline V and J ends were trimmed by 0 bases and 4 bases, with 9 bases remaining between them. This CDR3 comprises 14 residues. CDR1 and CDR2 from the germline V gene are KGHSH and LQKENI. CDR3 in amino acids: CASSPPGERTEAFF. The CDR3 DNA reads as TGTGCCAGCTCACCACCGGGAGAGCGCACTGAAGCTTTCTTT.